A single sample gave rise to the 21 T cell receptor beta chains below, sequenced in a study of cytomegalovirus exposure and HLA in healthy donors. Use of 60 Vbeta and 13 Jbeta primers characterized the PCR. TCRdb keeps only in-frame clones here, not all; method: immunoSEQ multiplex PCR. The sample holds about 85,000 clones, about 72% seen once. Sequencing was done on a sample of PBMCs. These receptors came from a man aged 30-40 years in good health and CMV-seronegative.

This chain joins TRBV6-1 and TRBJ1-1; tentatively, D is TRBD1 (5 bases). Germline V lookup: CDR1 MNHNS, CDR2 SASEGT. Trimming left V 2 bases short and J 4 bases short, with 14 bases between. The CDR3 runs to 15 residues. The CDR3: CASSELVAGTTEAFF. CDR3 DNA sequence: TGTGCCAGCAGTGAACTAGTTGCGGGGACCACTGAAGCTTTCTTT.

The rearrangement uses TRBV30 and TRBJ2-3, with D tentatively TRBD2 (6 bases). This CDR3 is 13 amino acids long. Germline V lookup: CDR1 GTSNPN, CDR2 SVGIG (reference sequence). Trimming left V 5 bases short and J 4 bases short, with 13 bases between. DNA of the CDR3: TGTGCCTGGTCCCAGAGGAGGGCAGATACGCAGTATTTT. This codes for CAWSQRRADTQYF.

The gene calls are TRBV7-9 and TRBJ2-5; 10 positions agree with TRBD2. Germline values: CDR1 SEHNR, CDR2 FQNEAQ (reference sequence). This CDR3 is built from 16 residues. Unmatched junction bases numbered 7, after V lost 1 base and J lost 5 bases. CDR3: CASSLVGLAVQETQYF. DNA of the CDR3: TGTGCCAGCAGCTTAGTTGGACTAGCGGTACAGGAGACCCAGTACTTC.

The genes are TRBV7-9 and TRBJ2-1, with TRBD1 identical over 9 bases. After removal of 3 bases from V and 13 bases from J, the junction contained 7 bases not matched to a gene. Germline loops: CDR1 SEHNR, CDR2 FQNEAQ (reference sequence). This CDR3 contains 13 residues. CDR3: CASSLVRDRAQFF. CDR3 DNA: TGTGCCAGCAGCTTGGTCCGGGACAGGGCTCAGTTCTTC.

This clone was observed once. The chain recombines TRBV10-3 with TRBJ2-7; TRBD2 aligns across 10 bases. This CDR3 spans 14 amino acids. Looked up from germline, CDR1 is ENHRY and CDR2 is SYGVKD. Germline trimming cut 11 bases from V and 2 bases from J; bases unmatched to any gene: 9. The CDR3 is CAAGTSVRPYEQYF. The DNA for the CDR3 is TGTGCCGCCGGGACTAGCGTTCGGCCCTACGAGCAGTACTTC.

The genes are TRBV30 and TRBJ2-2; D may be TRBD2 (6 bases). V lost 4 bases and J lost 1, with 19 bases in between. From germline, CDR1 is GTSNPN and CDR2 SVGIG (reference sequence). There are 17 residues in the CDR3. CDR3 nucleotide sequence: TGTGCCTGGACCTCCGGATCTGGGACTCAGAACACCGGGGAGCTGTTTTTT. Amino acid sequence: CAWTSGSGTQNTGELFF.

The gene calls are TRBV6-5 and TRBJ2-7, with D hard to call. The V gene lost 2 bases and the J gene lost 5 bases, with 7 bases spanning the gap. Germline lookup yields CDR1 MNHEY and CDR2 SVGAGI. This CDR3 is 12 amino acids long. The CDR3 is CASSYGGNEQYF. The CDR3 coding sequence is TGTGCCAGCAGTTACGGCGGCAACGAGCAGTACTTC.

This clone was counted a few times. The rearrangement uses TRBV5-1 and TRBJ2-7; the match to TRBD2 covers 8 bases. Germline V gene sequence: CDR1 SGHRS, CDR2 YFSETQ. This CDR3 is 18 amino acids long. After removal of 1 base from V and 2 bases from J, the junction contained 14 bases not matched to a gene. The CDR3 DNA reads TGCGCCAGCAGCTTGTGGGTTAGCGGGAAGGACACCGCCTACGAGCAGTACTTC. This translates into CASSLWVSGKDTAYEQYF. Drawing the rest from reference TRBV5-1 and TRBJ2-7, the complete variable domain is KAGVTQTPRYLIKTRGQQVTLSCSPISGHRSVSWYQQTPGQGLQFLFEYFSETQRNKGNFPGRFSGRQFSNSRSEMNVSTLELGDSALYLCASSLWVSGKDTAYEQYFGPGTRLTVT.

The rearrangement uses TRBV28 and TRBJ2-7; a weak D match, TRBD1 (6 bases). The V end lost 7 bases, the J end lost 0 bases, and 19 bases lay between the germline ends. Germline V CDR1 and CDR2: MDHEN, SYDVKM. The CDR3 has 16 residues. This CDR3 reads CASTPSIGQNSYEQYF. The DNA of the CDR3 is TGTGCCAGCACTCCCTCTATTGGACAGAACTCCTACGAGCAGTACTTC.

This clone was counted a single time. This CDR3 reads CASSEINEQFF. In nucleotides, the CDR3 is TGTGCCAGCAGTGAAATAAATGAGCAGTTCTTC. The chain carries TRBV2 and TRBJ2-1; no reliable D call. CDR3 size: 11 residues. Per germline, CDR1 SNHLY and CDR2 FYNNEI. Trimming stripped 2 bases from V and 7 bases from J, with 3 bases between.

This chain joins TRBV7-2 and TRBJ1-5; D might be TRBD1 (6 bases). The CDR3 extends over 14 amino acids. The V end lost 1 base, the J end lost 4 bases, and 8 bases lay between the germline ends. Germline assignment: CDR1 SGHTA and CDR2 FQGNSA. CDR3: CASSLGTANQPQHF. The CDR3 nucleotides read TGTGCCAGCAGCTTAGGGACAGCTAATCAGCCCCAGCATTTT.

The rearrangement links TRBV7-9 to TRBJ1-1; 7 bases are a match to TRBD1. The CDR3 consists of 16 residues. Unmatched junction bases numbered 7, after V lost 0 bases and J lost 3 bases. Germline CDR1 is SEHNR and CDR2 is FQNEAQ (reference sequence). The CDR3 nucleotides read TGTGCCAGCAGCTTAGCGGAGGGGGCGCCAGACACTGAAGCTTTCTTT. Protein: CASSLAEGAPDTEAFF.

This chain connects TRBV6-6 to TRBJ2-7, with D uncertain. Between the trimmed V and J ends, which lost 6 bases and 3 bases, there was a span of 6 bases. There are 11 residues in the CDR3. CDR1 is MNHNY and CDR2 is SVGAGI in the germline V gene (reference sequence). CDR3 sequence: CASRSGYEQYF. In nucleotides, the CDR3 is TGTGCCAGCAGGTCGGGCTACGAGCAGTACTTC.

The chain is built from TRBV25-1 and TRBJ1-5; tentatively, D is TRBD1 (5 bases). CDR1 is MGHDK and CDR2 is SYGVNS in the germline V gene. The CDR3 is 13 residues long. The V and J ends lost 7 bases and 1 base respectively, with 8 bases between them. CDR3 residues: CASTGHSNQPQHF. CDR3 coding DNA: TGTGCCAGCACTGGACACAGCAATCAGCCCCAGCATTTT.

The V call is TRBV25-1, the J call TRBJ2-2, with TRBD1 as a possible D gene (6 bases). CDR1 is MGHDK and CDR2 is SYGVNS in the germline V gene. V lost 4 bases, J lost 7 bases, and 16 bases lay in between. The CDR3 sequence is 15 residues long. For the CDR3, the DNA is TGTGCCAGCAGTGTAAACAGGGAATTTGGCGGGGAGCTGTTTTTT. This translates into CASSVNREFGGELFF.

V is TRBV5-1 and J is TRBJ2-1, with D possibly matching TRBD1 (6 bases). The CDR3 loop spans 16 amino acids. Germline V gene lookup returns CDR1 SGHRS and CDR2 YFSETQ. Trimming took 0 bases from V and 7 from J, leaving 17 bases between them. DNA of the CDR3: TGCGCCAGCAGCTTGGCAGCACAGGGTGGTTGGAATGAGCAGTTCTTC. Translated, it gives CASSLAAQGGWNEQFF.

The V and J genes are TRBV28 and TRBJ1-1; D remains ambiguous. Trimming took 3 bases from V and 4 from J, leaving 6 bases between them. The length of the CDR3 is 12 residues. The germline V gene has CDR1 MDHEN and CDR2 SYDVKM. CDR3 DNA sequence: TGTGCCAGCAGTTTGAGGGTCACTGAAGCTTTCTTT. It is translated as CASSLRVTEAFF.

The chain employs TRBV27 and TRBJ1-2; D is uncertain. Germline assignment: CDR1 MNHEY and CDR2 SMNVEV (reference sequence). Trimming shortened V by 2 bases and J by 6 bases, and 7 bases separated the two germline ends. The CDR3 is 12 amino acids. The CDR3 here is CASSLLGDGYTF. The CDR3 DNA reads TGTGCCAGCAGTTTACTCGGGGATGGCTACACCTTC.

The CDR3 DNA follows: TGTGCCACAGAACACGACTCTGGAAACACCATATATTTT. Its translation is CATEHDSGNTIYF. The chain is built from TRBV6-1 and TRBJ1-3; no definite D call. The CDR3 totals 13 residues. The germline CDR1 and CDR2 sequences are MNHNS and SASEGT. The V end lost 10 bases, the J end lost 0 bases, and 10 bases lay between the germline ends.

This clone was found a few times. This chain connects TRBV30 to TRBJ1-1; the D is unclear. There are 13 residues in the CDR3. CDR1 GTSNPN and CDR2 SVGIG come from the germline V gene (reference sequence). V lost 0 bases, J lost 8 bases, and 13 bases lay in between. The CDR3 reads CAWSVGVALEAFF. The CDR3 nucleotides are TGTGCCTGGAGTGTAGGAGTGGCTTTGGAAGCTTTCTTT.

This clone was seen only a few times. The chain combines TRBV5-6 with TRBJ2-7, with D possibly TRBD2 on 5 matching bases. Per germline, CDR1 SGHDT and CDR2 YYEEEE. Trimming took 0 bases from V and 7 from J, leaving 11 bases between them. The CDR3 length is 13 residues. Here the CDR3 reads CASSLASRGEQYF. CDR3 in DNA: TGTGCCAGCAGCTTGGCATCTAGAGGGGAGCAGTACTTC.